This T cell receptor beta chain was sequenced in a study of CD8+ T cells in alopecia areata listed by TCRdb under 2018. Regarding the complete study: Treated patients were enrolled in an open-label pilot trial of oral tofacitinib, 5 to 10 mg twice daily, for moderate-to-severe alopecia areata. Patients received tofacitinib for 6 to 18 months and were then followed off drug for 6 months to check for delayed response and recurrence. In treated patients, disease severity was measured using the SALT score, which gives the percentage of scalp surface area affected. High-throughput TCRbeta sequencing was used to examine T cell clonal expansion in alopecia areata in both the C3H/HeJ mouse model and human patients. In humans, TCRbeta sequencing was performed on scalp tissue and on sorted CD4+ and CD8+ peripheral blood T cells from healthy controls and from patients with patchy or totalis/universalis alopecia areata. Tofacitinib-treated patients had biopsies at baseline and at 4 and 24 weeks of treatment, with a later scalp biopsy in several patients. Scalp clonality was compared among normal scalp (n=4), patchy alopecia areata scalp (n=8), and alopecia totalis/universalis scalp (n=8). RNA was extracted with the PAXgene miRNA kit for fixed scalp, the miRNeasy kit for PBMCs, and the RNeasy kit for mouse skin. TCRbeta CDR3 regions were amplified by immunoSEQ multiplex PCR using 35 Vbeta forward and 13 Jbeta reverse primers.

Comments on this clone: Its antigen is still unknown. Base qualities are not recorded, but no much larger clone differs from it by a single base.

The full study reports these points: Many expanded lesional clones were found to persist in scalp and blood during tofacitinib treatment, and relapse after treatment cessation may be partly explained by this persistence. Tofacitinib significantly lowered scalp clonality and the number of expanded CD8+ clones among the top 100 scalp clones. Because the treated cohort was small and had just a single nonresponder, larger studies are needed to establish links between baseline CD8+ expansion and response. Scalp TCR repertoire analysis is complicated because resident alphabeta T cells in normal human skin are also sequenced, whereas mouse skin is dominated by gammadelta T cells. Higher clonality and more expanded CD8+ clones were observed in lesional scalp than in normal scalp, particularly in alopecia totalis/universalis, a finding suggestive of antigenic drive. TCR sequences shared between patients were less clear than in mice, possibly partly because of HLA diversity in the patient population.

Interpreted using the paper, the time point label stands for: less than 25 weeks on oral tofacitinib. The meaning of the sample's treatment or condition label: oral pan-JAK inhibitor, 5-10 mg twice daily. Lesional scalp punch biopsies and peripheral blood were collected from alopecia areata patients. PBMCs were isolated by density centrifugation and stained for CD3, CD4 and CD8, after which CD4+ and CD8+ T cells were sorted on a FACSAria. From the cysteine through the phenylalanine, the CDR3 covers 18 amino acids. Kept here is only the CDR3 DNA, which spans 54 bases and is read in frame from base 1. Trimming accounts for 8 bases at V and 0 bases at J, while the number of junction bases matched to no gene is 15. The CDR1 and CDR2 encoded by the germline V gene (reference sequence) are GTSNPN and SVGIG. The library was prepared using the immunoSEQ multiplex PCR assay. To provide template for TCR sequencing, every sample had RNA extracted and reverse transcribed into cDNA. SuperScript III was used to make first-strand cDNA, primed with a 2:1 mix of oligo-dT and random hexamers. A synthetic immune receptor repertoire was used to gauge amplification bias, and whatever bias remained was removed computationally. Per the source publication's procedure: Raw reads were preprocessed for error removal, and CDR3 was defined according to IMGT conventions as running from the conserved cysteine to phenylalanine. To get clonality, Shannon entropy was normalized by log2 of the number of productive unique TCRs and the result was subtracted from 1. CD4 or CD8 identity of scalp clones was inferred by cross-referencing scalp TCRbeta sequences with sorted blood CD4 and CD8 repertoires. TCRdb stores this immuneACCESS table with in-frame sequences only. Part of the clones is absent; in the studies checked, under half of the shortfall reflects unresolved V genes, and no reason is known for the rest. Clone size and the V and J calls come from that table; the DNA yielded D and trimming. The sample profile shows about 280,000 clones; roughly 60% of them were found once. More than 1.5% of the sample comes from the top ten.

The sequencing here drew on CD4+ T cells sorted from blood, taken at week 24, from a patient treated with tofacitinib. The rearranged segments are TRBV30 and TRBJ2-5; 13 junctional bases match TRBD2. The receptor was derived from a human donor with alopecia areata. The CDR3 region has the sequence CALDTGTSGASYQETQYF. The nucleotide sequence is given as TGTGCCCTCGACACTGGGACTAGCGGGGCCTCGTACCAAGAGACCCAGTACTTC.